This TCR beta chain is from a study of T cells in Graves' hyperthyroidism and ophthalmopathy. Using RNA transcripts as the source, TCR beta CDR3 regions were amplified. First-round RT-PCR targeting the TCR CDR3 was performed with the HTBI primer set. TCRdb reprocessed the multiplex PCR reads with MiXCR, giving one entry per CDR3 protein. The data show 300,000 to 450,000 distinct CDR3 sequences, with roughly 14% seen just once and approximately 10% held by the top ten. Sequencing input: blood. This clonotype was obtained from a woman aged 55-70 years with Graves' hyperthyroidism.

This CDR3 is CASRLAGGHDTQYF. The CDR3 nucleotides read TGTGCCAGTAGACTAGCGGGAGGGCATGATACGCAGTATTTT. The V call is TRBV19, the J call TRBJ2-3; 13 bases agree with TRBD2. Trimming took 6 bases from V and 6 from J; bases not matched to a gene: 3. From germline, CDR1 is LNHDA and CDR2 SQIVND (reference sequence). This CDR3 is built from 14 residues.